A single sample gave rise to the 15 T cell receptor beta chains below, sequenced in a study of blood T cell repertoires in COVID-19. Only in-frame clones appear in the TCRdb table, and some are missing; sequencing was by immunoSEQ multiplex PCR. The data show a few hundred thousand clones, with 86% seen just once and approximately 1.5% held by the top ten. What was sequenced was peripheral blood. The source of these receptors is a woman in her forties or fifties with acute or convalescent COVID-19.

Points on this clone: A read error may account for a junction end that differs from germline. This chain links TRBV7-6 with TRBJ2-7, with D maybe TRBD1 (6 bases). The CDR3 spans 13 residues. Germline V gene data show CDR1 as SGHVS and CDR2 as FNYEAQ. As DNA, the CDR3 is TGTGCCAGCAGCTTTACGGCTACAGGGCGCTTTGACTTC. Amino acid sequence: CASSFTATGRFDF.

The chain is built from TRBV9 and TRBJ2-1; 8 bases map to TRBD2. The junction had 9 bases not matched to a gene; V was cut back by 0 bases and J by 7 bases. Germline CDR1 reads SGDLS; CDR2 reads YYNGEE. The CDR3 runs 16 residues. DNA for the CDR3: TGTGCCAGCAGCGTAGTTCGGGAGGGCCTCTGGAATGAGCAGTTCTTC. Translated, it gives CASSVVREGLWNEQFF.

V gene TRBV29-1 combines with J gene TRBJ1-4; 7 nucleotides align to TRBD1. In germline, CDR1 is SQVTM, CDR2 ANQGSEA. The CDR3 loop spans 11 amino acids. V was clipped by 0 bases and J by 15 bases; unmatched bases: 4. CDR3 bases: TGCAGCGTTGAAGATGGCGGGACAGTGTTTTTT. Amino acids: CSVEDGGTVFF.

Details on this clone: This same CDR3 is encoded by further DNA sequences in the sample. This chain joins TRBV29-1 and TRBJ2-5; TRBD1 agrees at 10 bases. This CDR3 is 13 amino acids long. Germline CDR1 reads SQVTM; CDR2 reads ANQGSEA. The V gene end was trimmed by 6 bases and the J gene end by 5 bases; junction bases not matched to a gene: 6. The CDR3 is CSVRQGAGETQYF. The CDR3 DNA reads TGCAGCGTGAGACAGGGGGCGGGTGAGACCCAGTACTTC.

The chain carries TRBV18 and TRBJ1-4; D may be TRBD1 (5 bases). V was pared by 1 base and J by 3 bases, with 9 bases between. CDR1 is KGHSH and CDR2 is LQKENI in the germline V gene. CDR3 length: 15 residues. CDR3 region: CASSPRQGPNEKLFF. The CDR3, as DNA: TGTGCCAGCTCACCACGGCAGGGCCCTAATGAAAAACTGTTTTTT. Looking up the rest from reference TRBV18 and TRBJ1-4 gives the full variable domain: NAGVMQNPRHLVRRRGQEARLRCSPMKGHSHVYWYRQLPEEGLKFMVYLQKENIIDESGMPKERFSAEFPKEGPSILRIQQVVRGDSAAYFCASSPRQGPNEKLFFGSGTQLSVL.

This chain links TRBV19 with TRBJ2-5, with 8 bases lining up with TRBD1. CDR1 and CDR2 from the germline V gene are LNHDA and SQIVND (reference sequence). The CDR3 is made up of 15 amino acids. With V trimmed by 7 bases and J by 5 bases, 12 bases remained unmatched. CDR3 protein: CASTQTDRGPETQYF. The CDR3 DNA reads TGTGCCAGTACCCAAACCGACAGGGGACCGGAGACCCAGTACTTC.

The V and J genes are TRBV27 and TRBJ2-1; TRBD1 agrees at 7 bases. J lost 0 bases, V lost 7 bases, and 3 bases had no gene match. The CDR3 spans 14 residues. Per the germline V gene, CDR1 is MNHEY and CDR2 is SMNVEV (reference sequence). The CDR3 loop reads CASKGASSYNEQFF. For the CDR3, the DNA is TGTGCCAGCAAGGGGGCGAGCTCCTACAATGAGCAGTTCTTC.

V gene TRBV28 combines with J gene TRBJ2-4, with TRBD1 as a possible D gene (6 bases). The CDR3 spans 13 residues. V gave up 5 bases and J gave up 9 bases, with 14 bases separating them. Germline values: CDR1 MDHEN, CDR2 SYDVKM. Here the CDR3 reads CASSITGRVIQYF. CDR3 sequence (DNA): TGTGCCAGCAGTATTACAGGGCGAGTCATTCAGTACTTC.

This chain joins TRBV28 and TRBJ1-2; TRBD1 agrees at 11 bases. The junction had 3 bases not matched to a gene; V was cut back by 8 bases and J by 4 bases. CDR3 length: 13 amino acids. Germline V gene sequence: CDR1 MDHEN, CDR2 SYDVKM. The CDR3 nucleotides read TGTGCCAGCGGACAGGGGGCAGTCTATGGCTACACCTTC. Amino acid sequence: CASGQGAVYGYTF.

In nucleotides, the CDR3 is TGTGCCAGCAGCCAATCGGAGGTTTTAAACTATGGCTACACCTTC. Translating it yields CASSQSEVLNYGYTF. This chain uses TRBV16 with TRBJ1-2, with D unclear. V was shortened by 0 bases and J by 2 bases, with 10 bases between the two germline ends. In germline, CDR1 is KGHSY, CDR2 FQNENV. The CDR3 length is 15 residues.

This sequence joins TRBV2 and TRBJ2-2, with D possibly being TRBD1 (6 bases). The germline gives CDR1 SNHLY, CDR2 FYNNEI. With 10 bases removed from V and 0 bases from J, the gap between germline ends came to 15 bases. The length of the CDR3 is 15 residues. The CDR3 here is CATRTDSANTGELFF. In DNA, the CDR3 is TGTGCCACCAGAACGGACAGTGCGAACACCGGGGAGCTGTTTTTT.

The V call is TRBV5-1, the J call TRBJ1-1; 7 nucleotides match TRBD1. The V segment lost 0 bases and the J segment 11 bases; nucleotides outside the gene matches: 7. The CDR3 extends over 13 amino acids. Germline CDR1 reads SGHRS; CDR2 reads YFSETQ. The CDR3 reads CASSLGPVTGAFF. CDR3 nucleotide sequence: TGCGCCAGCAGCTTGGGGCCCGTGACAGGGGCTTTCTTT. The full variable domain, with the rest looked up from reference TRBV5-1 and TRBJ1-1, is KAGVTQTPRYLIKTRGQQVTLSCSPISGHRSVSWYQQTPGQGLQFLFEYFSETQRNKGNFPGRFSGRQFSNSRSEMNVSTLELGDSALYLCASSLGPVTGAFFGQGTRLTVV.

The chain links TRBV6-4 to TRBJ1-4; D may be TRBD1 (6 bases). The CDR3 runs 17 residues. Trimming cost V 0 bases and J 6 bases, with 17 bases left between them. Germline CDR1 and CDR2: MRHNA and SNTAGT. The CDR3 sequence: CASSDSIPGRGDEKLFF. Here the CDR3 DNA reads TGTGCCAGCAGTGACTCGATCCCCGGCAGGGGTGATGAAAAACTGTTTTTT.

This chain joins TRBV7-3 and TRBJ2-3; 11 bases match TRBD2. The length of the CDR3 is 16 residues. V shed 2 bases and J 2 bases; nucleotides not matched to a gene: 3. Per the germline V gene, CDR1 is SGHTA and CDR2 is FQGTGA. The CDR3, as DNA: TGTGCCAGCAGCTTAGGGACTAGCGGTGACACAGATACGCAGTATTTT. It codes for CASSLGTSGDTDTQYF.

The chain joins TRBV6-5 to TRBJ2-1, with 16 nucleotides matching TRBD2. This CDR3 spans 16 amino acids. V gave up 4 bases and J gave up 7 bases; unmatched junction bases: 4. Germline CDR1 and CDR2: MNHEY and SVGAGI. The CDR3 region is CASSSLGLAGGNEQFF. The CDR3 nucleotides are TGTGCCAGCAGTTCGCTGGGACTAGCGGGGGGGAATGAGCAGTTCTTC.